The rows below give T cell receptor beta chains drawn from one sample of a study of blood T cell repertoires in COVID-19. Generated by immunoSEQ multiplex PCR, the TCRdb table keeps only in-frame clones and is missing some. The sample carries a few hundred thousand clones, roughly 83% recorded once. Sequenced material: peripheral blood. The receptors were sampled from a man older than 75 with acute or convalescent COVID-19. Each CDR3 is given with its conserved first and last residue. Each record gives: CDR3 length, V gene, CDR3 protein.

11 | TRBV7-2 | CASSLRVGYTF
14 | TRBV3-1/TRBV3-2 | CASSQVGTQETQYF
14 | TRBV2 | CASRDTGGSTEAFF
17 | TRBV3-1/TRBV3-2 | CASTPSPAGVASETQYF
12 | TRBV20-1 | CSASNSLYGYTF
15 | TRBV11-2 | CASSPSSGTGGADTF
12 | TRBV6-6 | CASSYSDSPLHF
15 | TRBV6-5 | CASSPRVNMNTEAFF
16 | TRBV4-3 | CASSQEGTVQPNEQFF
13 | TRBV7-7 | CASSSRGGETQYF
13 | TRBV12-3/TRBV12-4 | CASREGGNTEAFF
16 | TRBV5-4 | CASSLGTGGNTGELFF
15 | TRBV15 | CATSREQGKSLGYTF
14 | TRBV28 | CASSWGQVNTEAFF
13 | TRBV2 | CASSASGRETQYF
13 | TRBV5-1 | CASSSGSEETQYF
14 | TRBV5-6 | CASSPGRGNYGYTF
17 | TRBV4-3 | CASSQDLRLISYNEQFF
15 | TRBV5-8 | CASSPGQTSNQPQHF
14 | TRBV27 | CASRTGQAHQPQHF
12 | TRBV7-2 | CASSLPYNEQFF
20 | TRBV2 | CASRRERGKPVGARHNEQFF
13 | TRBV7-9 | CASGGDISYEQYF
13 | TRBV29-1 | CSARQGPYNEQFF
15 | TRBV19 | CASSIPGTPAYEQYF
13 | TRBV24-1 | CATSDLQTGGYTF
16 | TRBV5-1 | CASNPTGTESNYGYTF
14 | TRBV2 | CASGTGTGEETQYF
15 | TRBV28 | CASSDLRGGTGELFF
16 | TRBV5-6 | CASSFDRGGDTDTQYF
15 | TRBV6-1 | CASSEADSEPYGYTF
16 | TRBV5-4 | CASSLGQANNPYEQYF
14 | TRBV2 | CASRGQGAKRGYTF
15 | TRBV5-6 | CASSLGTTTYNEQFF
11 | TRBV28 | CASTLGQKAFF
16 | TRBV7-8 | CASSSSTDTYNSPLHF
14 | TRBV9 | CASSSGGNYNEQFF
18 | TRBV7-9 | CASSLGGVFADQQETQYF
17 | TRBV19 | CASSRMDRGREGYGYTF
14 | TRBV3-1/TRBV3-2 | CASSPTGQGNEQYF
13 | TRBV7-2 | CASSPRAGDGYTF
14 | TRBV5-6 | CASSARQGGDIQYF
13 | TRBV10-3 | CAISDNSNQPQHF
15 | TRBV6-5 | CATTGDGGANTEAFF
11 | TRBV5-1 | CASKGEVEAFF
15 | TRBV7-8 | CASSLANSNNSPLHF
15 | TRBV7-2 | CASSSPGRTTYEQYF
13 | TRBV19 | CASSPRQGSGYTF
14 | TRBV18 | CASSLGGLFTEAFF
13 | TRBV7-2 | CASSLVRGNGYTF
14 | TRBV24-1 | CATSQTGEGETQYF
19 | TRBV19 | CASSREWAALKSYNSPLHF
13 | TRBV3-1/TRBV3-2 | CASRSGPNQPQHF
13 | TRBV18 | CASSPLGSTEAFF
15 | TRBV6-1 | CASSEVGGWNYGYTF
14 | TRBV9 | CASSVGDLNNEQFF
15 | TRBV28 | CASSFGGPYSYEQYF